A single T cell receptor (beta chain) is shown here with its context. What it binds is unknown. The data were taken from a study of shared clonotypes between healthy human individuals. CD4+ cells yielded CD45RA+ naive and CD45RA-negative memory subsets. Regarding the study as a whole: Roughly 5% was the fraction of naive CD4 clonotypes found shared across a few donors.

The method was immunoSEQ multiplex PCR; TCRdb's version includes in-frame clones alone and lacks a portion of them. The sample lists roughly 1,500,000 clones, 95% to 99% occurring once. The receptor was isolated from a man aged 30 to 45 in good health. Source material: naive CD4+ T cells sorted from blood. Subset: CD45RA+ positively selected.

DNA for the CDR3: TGTGCCTGGAGTAACAGGGACTACGAGCAGTACTTC. This codes for CAWSNRDYEQYF. The chain uses TRBV30 and TRBJ2-7; maybe TRBD1 (6 bases). The CDR3 spans 12 residues. V was shortened by 2 bases and J by 3 bases, with 8 bases between the two germline ends. Per germline, CDR1 GTSNPN and CDR2 SVGIG (reference sequence).